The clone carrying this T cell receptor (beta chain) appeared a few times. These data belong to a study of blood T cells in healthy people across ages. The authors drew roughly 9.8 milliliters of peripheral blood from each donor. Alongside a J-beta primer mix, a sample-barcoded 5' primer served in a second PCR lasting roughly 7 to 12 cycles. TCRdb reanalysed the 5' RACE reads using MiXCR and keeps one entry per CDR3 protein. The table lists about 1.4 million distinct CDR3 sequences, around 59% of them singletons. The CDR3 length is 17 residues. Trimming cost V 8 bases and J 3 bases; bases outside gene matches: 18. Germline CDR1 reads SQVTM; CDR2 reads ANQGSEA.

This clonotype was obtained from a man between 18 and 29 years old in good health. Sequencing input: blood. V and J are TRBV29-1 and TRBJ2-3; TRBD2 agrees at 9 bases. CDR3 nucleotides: TGCAGCTCATTTAGTGGGCGGGGGGGCGAGGCAACAGATACGCAGTATTTT. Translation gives CSSFSGRGGEATDTQYF.